These 10 T cell receptor beta chains originate from one sample sequenced in a study of blood T cell repertoires in COVID-19. Measured with immunoSEQ multiplex PCR; TCRdb has only the in-frame clones, and not every one. The data hold roughly 250,000 clones, with about 80% observed a single time. Source material: peripheral blood. These receptors originate from a woman of 80 years or more with active or convalescent COVID-19.

This clone was recorded once. The chain couples TRBV29-1 to TRBJ2-5, with 7 bases identical to TRBD1. Unmatched junction bases numbered 2, after V lost 3 bases and J lost 1 base. Germline CDR1 reads SQVTM; CDR2 reads ANQGSEA. There are 13 residues in the CDR3. The CDR3 DNA follows: TGCAGCGTTGAGGGGACAGTCCAAGAGACCCAGTACTTC. This codes for CSVEGTVQETQYF.

This rearrangement joins TRBV5-4 to TRBJ2-1, with 12 bases aligning to TRBD1. Germline V gives CDR1 SGHNT, CDR2 YYREEE (reference sequence). The CDR3 is made up of 16 amino acids. V was pared by 5 bases and J by 4 bases, with 7 bases of the junction left unmatched. This CDR3 reads CASRVGQGAGYNEQFF. The CDR3 region has the DNA TGTGCCAGCAGAGTGGGACAGGGGGCGGGTTACAATGAGCAGTTCTTC.

The J gene is TRBJ1-6, the V gene TRBV3-1 (or the pseudogene TRBV3-2), with D hard to call. This CDR3 has 14 residues. Trimming removed 0 bases at V and 10 bases at J, with 10 bases between. Germline values: CDR1 LGHDT, CDR2 YNNKEL (reference sequence). This CDR3 is CASSQEMGGSPLHF. In DNA, the CDR3 is TGTGCCAGCAGCCAAGAGATGGGCGGGTCACCCCTCCACTTT.

The gene calls are TRBV25-1 and TRBJ1-2, with a possible D match to TRBD1 (6 bases). The CDR3 extends over 15 amino acids. CDR1 is MGHDK, CDR2 SYGVNS, per germline. Trimming cost V 4 bases and J 3 bases, with 15 bases left between them. CDR3 sequence reads: CASSAQGPAYYGYTF. CDR3 coding DNA: TGTGCCAGCAGTGCACAGGGTCCCGCTTACTATGGCTACACCTTC.

The V call is TRBV5-1, the J call TRBJ1-5; a possible D gene is TRBD1 (6 bases). CDR1 is SGHRS, CDR2 YFSETQ, per germline. Trimming removed 0 bases at V and 2 bases at J, with 9 bases between. The CDR3 has 15 residues. CDR3 in amino acids: CASSLGPGGNQPQHF. CDR3 DNA sequence: TGCGCCAGCAGCTTGGGTCCAGGGGGCAATCAGCCCCAGCATTTT.

This chain links TRBV30 with TRBJ2-2; D possibly corresponds to TRBD2 (5 bases). Germline V gene data show CDR1 as GTSNPN and CDR2 as SVGIG (reference sequence). The V end lost 0 bases, the J end lost 3 bases, and 11 bases lay between the germline ends. This CDR3 region has 15 residues. CDR3 DNA: TGTGCCTGGAGTGTACGTCGAGGGCACACCGGGGAGCTGTTTTTT. Amino acids: CAWSVRRGHTGELFF.

The chain joins TRBV19 to TRBJ2-1; 8 positions match TRBD1. The CDR3 loop spans 16 amino acids. The trim removed 4 bases at V and 7 bases at J, leaving 12 bases unmatched. Germline loops: CDR1 LNHDA, CDR2 SQIVND (reference sequence). The CDR3 region has the DNA TGTGCCAGTAGTACTAGACTTGGGACAGGATGGAATGAGCAGTTCTTC. Protein sequence: CASSTRLGTGWNEQFF.

The chain employs TRBV30 and TRBJ1-1; D ambiguous. V was pared by 2 bases and J by 7 bases, with 11 bases between. The germline CDR1 and CDR2 sequences are GTSNPN and SVGIG (reference sequence). CDR3 length: 12 amino acids. The CDR3, as DNA: TGTGCCTGGAGTTCAACGATACTTGAAGCTTTCTTT. Its protein is CAWSSTILEAFF.

V usage is TRBV10-1 and J usage is TRBJ2-7; 9 bases align to TRBD1. Germline loops: CDR1 WNHNN, CDR2 SYGVQD (reference sequence). The ends lost 6 bases at V and 5 bases at J; junction bases unmatched: 11. The length of the CDR3 is 15 residues. This CDR3 is CASRASTGGFNEQYF. CDR3 DNA sequence: TGCGCCAGCAGGGCATCGACAGGGGGTTTCAACGAGCAGTACTTC.

V usage is TRBV13 and J usage is TRBJ1-4, with a tentative D call TRBD1 (5 bases). V shed 3 bases and J shed 5 bases, with 10 bases lying between them. Looked up from germline, CDR1 is PRHDT and CDR2 is FYEKMQ (reference sequence). The CDR3 runs to 14 residues. The CDR3 region has the DNA TGTGCCAGCAGCTTCGGGACTAAAAATGAAAAACTGTTTTTT. Protein: CASSFGTKNEKLFF.